Following are 27 T cell receptor beta chains from one sample sequenced in a study of shared clonotypes between healthy human individuals. Here immunoSEQ multiplex PCR was the method, and the copy in TCRdb shows in-frame clones only, minus some. The data contain millions of clones, 93% of them seen just once; the ten biggest clones take up 0.39%. The sequenced sample was naive CD4+ T cells from PBMCs. Subset in this sample: CD45RA+ positively selected. These receptors were obtained from a man aged 18-30 years in good health. Some clones in this sample may be carry-over from other donors' samples.

J is TRBJ2-3 and V is TRBV7-9; D uncertain. V shed 4 bases and J shed 4 bases, with 6 bases lying between them. CDR1 SEHNR and CDR2 FQNEAQ come from the germline V gene (reference sequence). The CDR3 is 12 residues long. The CDR3 sequence: CASSSAADTQYF. The CDR3 DNA reads TGTGCCAGCAGCTCTGCGGCAGATACGCAGTATTTT. Full variable domain (remainder filled in from reference TRBV7-9 and TRBJ2-3): DTGVSQNPRHKITKRGQNVTFRCDPISEHNRLYWYRQTLGQGPEFLTYFQNEAQLEKSRLLSDRFSAERPKGSFSTLEIQRTEQGDSAMYLCASSSAADTQYFGPGTRLTVL.

The genes are TRBV5-5 and TRBJ2-2; maybe TRBD1 (6 bases). Trimming cost V 4 bases and J 0 bases, with 10 bases left between them. The CDR3 runs to 15 residues. Germline V gene sequence: CDR1 SGHKS, CDR2 YYEKEE (reference sequence). This chain's CDR3 is CASSLRQANTGELFF. Written as DNA, the CDR3 is TGTGCCAGCAGCCTTCGACAGGCGAACACCGGGGAGCTGTTTTTT.

This sequence joins TRBV7-8 and TRBJ1-1, with a possible D match to TRBD1 (5 bases). Trimming stripped 0 bases from V and 11 bases from J, with 10 bases between. The CDR3 extends over 12 amino acids. Germline V gene data show CDR1 as SGHVS and CDR2 as FQNEAQ. CDR3 protein: CASSLAGERAFF. The DNA of the CDR3 is TGTGCCAGCAGCTTAGCGGGGGAGAGGGCTTTCTTT.

On this clone: Different DNA sequences within this sample yield the same CDR3. This chain uses TRBV9 with TRBJ2-3; 14 bases map to TRBD2. V lost 0 bases and J lost 3; bases outside the gene matches: 0. This CDR3 comprises 16 residues. The germline V gene has CDR1 SGDLS and CDR2 YYNGEE. As DNA, the CDR3 is TGTGCCAGCAGCGTAGGACTAGCGGGAGGGACAGATACGCAGTATTTT. It codes for CASSVGLAGGTDTQYF.

This rearrangement joins TRBV25-1 to TRBJ2-3; 12 bases agree with TRBD2. Trimming cost V 5 bases and J 3 bases; bases outside gene matches: 3. The germline CDR1 and CDR2 sequences are MGHDK and SYGVNS. There are 15 residues in the CDR3. Here the CDR3 DNA reads TGTGCCAGCAGTCCGACTAGCGGGGGTACAGATACGCAGTATTTT. Protein sequence: CASSPTSGGTDTQYF.

The V and J genes are TRBV20-1 and TRBJ1-5, with unresolved D. This CDR3 contains 11 residues. Per the germline V gene, CDR1 is DFQATT and CDR2 is SNEGSKA (reference sequence). V lost 4 bases and J 6 bases, leaving 7 bases between the germline ends. CDR3 nucleotides: TGCAGTGCTATTAGTAGTCAGCCCCAGCATTTT. It codes for CSAISSQPQHF.

In its sample, this clone was seen a few times. Other nucleotide sequences from this sample produce the same CDR3. The chain couples TRBV19 to TRBJ2-1, with 13 bases lining up with TRBD2. Germline values: CDR1 LNHDA, CDR2 SQIVND (reference sequence). This CDR3 is built from 15 residues. V lost 1 base to trimming and J lost 6 bases; unmatched junction nucleotides: 0. The CDR3 is CASSIGTSGSNEQFF. Written as DNA, the CDR3 is TGTGCCAGTAGTATAGGGACTAGCGGGAGCAATGAGCAGTTCTTC.

V gene TRBV28 combines with J gene TRBJ2-1; 14 nucleotides agree with TRBD2. The germline V gene encodes CDR1 MDHEN and CDR2 SYDVKM. Unmatched junction bases numbered 9, after V lost 4 bases and J lost 10 bases. CDR3 length: 16 amino acids. The CDR3 here is CASSWGTSGGPEEQFF. The CDR3 bases are TGTGCCAGCAGTTGGGGGACTAGCGGGGGCCCAGAAGAGCAGTTCTTC.

The V gene is TRBV2, the J gene TRBJ2-7; 7 positions match TRBD2. From germline, CDR1 is SNHLY and CDR2 FYNNEI. The J segment lost 3 bases and the V segment lost 8 bases, leaving 4 bases of the junction unmatched. CDR3 size: 12 residues. The CDR3 coding sequence is TGTGCCAGCGTAGGACTAGGCTACGAGCAGTACTTC. Translated, it gives CASVGLGYEQYF.

This rearrangement joins TRBV9 to TRBJ1-4, with a tentative D call TRBD1 (6 bases). Per germline, CDR1 SGDLS and CDR2 YYNGEE. The CDR3 loop spans 15 amino acids. Trimming removed 0 bases at V and 6 bases at J, with 12 bases between. CDR3 in DNA: TGTGCCAGCAGCGTAGCGGGGACATGGTATGAAAAACTGTTTTTT. This sequence encodes CASSVAGTWYEKLFF. The full variable domain, rest sourced from reference TRBV9 and TRBJ1-4, is DSGVTQTPKHLITATGQRVTLRCSPRSGDLSVYWYQQSLDQGLQFLIQYYNGEERAKGNILERFSAQQFPDLHSELNLSSLELGDSALYFCASSVAGTWYEKLFFGSGTQLSVL.

This clone turned up a few times. The chain links TRBV11-2 to TRBJ1-5; maybe TRBD1 (5 bases). Germline CDR1 SGHAT, CDR2 FQNNGV. The CDR3 sequence is 15 residues long. V lost 6 bases and J 2 bases, leaving 14 bases between the germline ends. CDR3 bases: TGTGCCAGCAGTGAGGGGTTTTGGGGCAATCAGCCCCAGCATTTT. It is translated as CASSEGFWGNQPQHF.

The gene calls are TRBV9 and TRBJ2-1, with 14 bases matching TRBD2. With V trimmed by 0 bases and J by 8 bases, 4 bases remained unmatched. The CDR3 spans 16 residues. In germline, CDR1 is SGDLS, CDR2 YYNGEE. In DNA, the CDR3 is TGTGCCAGCAGCGTAGCCGGGACTAGCGGGAGCCATGAGCAGTTCTTC. Its translation is CASSVAGTSGSHEQFF.

This clone was recorded only once. The V call is TRBV6-5, the J call TRBJ1-1; 8 bases are shared with TRBD1. Trimming cost V 5 bases and J 1 base; bases outside gene matches: 6. This CDR3 comprises 15 residues. Germline values: CDR1 MNHEY, CDR2 SVGAGI. The CDR3 is CASSLRTGPNTEAFF. The CDR3 nucleotides are TGTGCCAGCAGTCTAAGGACAGGGCCGAACACTGAAGCTTTCTTT.

The chain is built from TRBV28 and TRBJ2-1; TRBD2 might be the D (5 bases). V was shortened by 7 bases and J by 0 bases, with 16 bases between the two germline ends. This CDR3 has 16 amino acids. CDR1 and CDR2 from the germline V gene are MDHEN and SYDVKM. CDR3 nucleotide sequence: TGTGCCAGCATCCCTCACGGGAAGAGCTCCTACAATGAGCAGTTCTTC. It specifies CASIPHGKSSYNEQFF.

This clone showed up just once. The chain combines TRBV9 with TRBJ1-1; possibly TRBD1 for D (6 bases). CDR3 length: 16 amino acids. Trimming took off 4 bases at V and 5 bases at J, with 21 bases between the two ends. Germline V gene sequence: CDR1 SGDLS, CDR2 YYNGEE. As DNA, the CDR3 is TGTGCCAGCAGCCGCAACCCACAGGGAAGGGGGACTGAAGCTTTCTTT. It encodes CASSRNPQGRGTEAFF. Full variable domain (outside the CDR3, taken from reference TRBV9 and TRBJ1-1): DSGVTQTPKHLITATGQRVTLRCSPRSGDLSVYWYQQSLDQGLQFLIQYYNGEERAKGNILERFSAQQFPDLHSELNLSSLELGDSALYFCASSRNPQGRGTEAFFGQGTRLTVV.

To note about this clone: In the same sample, other DNA sequences code for this CDR3. The V call is TRBV5-1, the J call TRBJ1-2; tentatively, D is TRBD1 (6 bases). CDR1 and CDR2 from the germline V gene are SGHRS and YFSETQ. This CDR3 has 14 residues. V was trimmed by 3 bases and J by 2 bases, leaving 11 bases between them. The CDR3 DNA reads TGCGCCAGCAGCTCCGGGGGCAGAAACTATGGCTACACCTTC. It encodes CASSSGGRNYGYTF. The full variable domain, with the rest looked up from reference TRBV5-1 and TRBJ1-2, is KAGVTQTPRYLIKTRGQQVTLSCSPISGHRSVSWYQQTPGQGLQFLFEYFSETQRNKGNFPGRFSGRQFSNSRSEMNVSTLELGDSALYLCASSSGGRNYGYTFGSGTRLTVV.

The V gene is TRBV28, the J gene TRBJ1-3, with D maybe TRBD1 (6 bases). Germline-derived CDR1 and CDR2 are MDHEN and SYDVKM. The CDR3 has 15 residues. Trimming left V 5 bases short and J 2 bases short, with 13 bases between. CDR3 in DNA: TGTGCCAGCAGTACCCCACAGGGCACTGGAAACACCATATATTTT. Translation gives CASSTPQGTGNTIYF.

The V gene is TRBV7-2, the J gene TRBJ1-5, with D maybe TRBD1 (6 bases). This CDR3 has 14 amino acids. V was clipped by 0 bases and J by 4 bases, with 7 bases between them. Germline CDR1 reads SGHTA; CDR2 reads FQGNSA. The CDR3: CASSLAGQNQPQHF. Written as DNA, the CDR3 is TGTGCCAGCAGCTTAGCGGGACAAAATCAGCCCCAGCATTTT.

The V call is TRBV19, the J call TRBJ2-5; D gene uncertain. The germline V and J ends were trimmed by 6 bases and 5 bases, with 16 bases remaining between them. The CDR3 runs 14 residues. Germline V gene sequence: CDR1 LNHDA, CDR2 SQIVND (reference sequence). This CDR3 reads CASSRPFRWETQYF. The CDR3 DNA reads as TGTGCCAGTAGCCGACCCTTTCGGTGGGAGACCCAGTACTTC.

On this clone itself: This sample includes further DNA sequences coding for the same CDR3. The gene calls are TRBV9 and TRBJ2-2; D gene uncertain. This CDR3 comprises 12 residues. Germline V gene sequence: CDR1 SGDLS, CDR2 YYNGEE. The V end lost 2 bases, the J end lost 4 bases, and 3 bases lay between the germline ends. The CDR3 DNA reads as TGTGCCAGCAGCGTCCCCACCGGGGAGCTGTTTTTT. Translating it yields CASSVPTGELFF.

The CDR3 DNA sequence: TGTGCCAGCAGCTTAGTCGGCAGGAGCACAGATACGCAGTATTTT. This sequence encodes CASSLVGRSTDTQYF. The chain links TRBV11-2 to TRBJ2-3; unclear D gene. The CDR3 is 15 amino acids. CDR1 is SGHAT and CDR2 is FQNNGV in the germline V gene. V lost 1 base, J lost 0 bases, and 8 bases lay in between.

V and J are TRBV6-5 and TRBJ1-1; TRBD1 agrees at 7 bases. The CDR3 consists of 14 residues. Germline V gene sequence: CDR1 MNHEY, CDR2 SVGAGI. J gave up 6 bases and V 2 bases, and 6 bases lay outside the gene matches. This chain's CDR3 is CASSYRGRRAEAFF. CDR3 coding DNA: TGTGCCAGCAGTTACAGGGGGCGCAGGGCTGAAGCTTTCTTT.

The rearrangement uses TRBV30 and TRBJ1-2; D is perhaps TRBD1 (5 bases). Germline V gene data show CDR1 as GTSNPN and CDR2 as SVGIG (reference sequence). There are 13 residues in the CDR3. The ends were cut back, 2 bases at V and 5 bases at J, with 12 bases in the middle. The chain's CDR3 is CAWSPGPGYGYTF. The CDR3 DNA follows: TGTGCCTGGAGTCCGGGACCAGGGTATGGCTACACCTTC.

The chain carries TRBV5-8 and TRBJ2-5; D gene uncertain. The V end was cut by 0 bases, the J end by 5 bases, with 11 bases between. The CDR3 contains 14 residues. The germline gives CDR1 SGHTS, CDR2 YDEGEE. CDR3: CASSLGTGRETQYF. The CDR3 coding sequence is TGTGCCAGCAGCTTGGGGACGGGCAGGGAGACCCAGTACTTC.

The chain is built from TRBV18 and TRBJ2-1; TRBD2 is a possible D gene (5 bases). The CDR3 runs 14 residues. Germline V gives CDR1 KGHSH, CDR2 LQKENI. V was pared by 3 bases and J by 5 bases, with 11 bases between. This CDR3 is CASSPSWRDNEQFF. DNA of the CDR3: TGTGCCAGCTCACCTTCTTGGCGGGACAATGAGCAGTTCTTC.

This chain connects TRBV18 to TRBJ2-1; D unresolved. The length of the CDR3 is 15 residues. V lost 3 bases, J lost 4 bases, and 13 bases lay in between. Germline V gene lookup returns CDR1 KGHSH and CDR2 LQKENI. CDR3 region: CASSPRRLEYNEQFF. CDR3 sequence (DNA): TGTGCCAGCTCACCCCGTCGACTGGAGTACAATGAGCAGTTCTTC.

The genes are TRBV2 and TRBJ1-4; TRBD1 might be the D (5 bases). From germline, CDR1 is SNHLY and CDR2 FYNNEI. The V end was cut by 5 bases, the J end by 8 bases, with 6 bases between. There are 11 residues in the CDR3. CDR3 sequence (DNA): TGTGCCAGCAGTCAGGGAGAAAAACTGTTTTTT. Translated, it gives CASSQGEKLFF.